This T cell receptor (beta chain) was recorded in a study of cytomegalovirus exposure and HLA in healthy donors. The PCR made use of 60 Vbeta and 13 Jbeta primers. Sequenced by immunoSEQ multiplex PCR; TCRdb stores in-frame clones only, minus some. The top ten clones hold roughly 6.7% of a sample with around 160,000 clones, almost 80% of them seen once. This clone was counted only a few times. Its antigen is still unknown. This CDR3 comprises 15 residues. The V segment lost 3 bases and the J segment 0 bases; nucleotides outside the gene matches: 4. CDR1 and CDR2 from the germline V gene are GTSNPN and SVGIG (reference sequence). Study-wide points: An analysis that was carried out later associated 16,000 or so TCR beta sequences with HLA alleles at 0.05 false discovery rate. Among donors in an Asian-associated ancestry cluster, a later analysis reportedly found fewer N-insertions than the roughly 700-donor mean. Prediction of most subjects' HLA-A and HLA-B alleles by TCR beta sequences was reportedly accurate. Later analysis identified several of the most significant clusters that appeared linked to common viral pathogens.

This clonotype was sampled from a woman aged 40 to 50 in good health and CMV-seropositive. Sequencing was performed on PBMCs. The genes are TRBV30 and TRBJ2-1, with 8 positions matching TRBD1. CDR3 amino acids: CAWRGTGSSYNEQFF. The CDR3, as DNA: TGTGCCTGGAGGGGGACAGGCAGCTCCTACAATGAGCAGTTCTTC.